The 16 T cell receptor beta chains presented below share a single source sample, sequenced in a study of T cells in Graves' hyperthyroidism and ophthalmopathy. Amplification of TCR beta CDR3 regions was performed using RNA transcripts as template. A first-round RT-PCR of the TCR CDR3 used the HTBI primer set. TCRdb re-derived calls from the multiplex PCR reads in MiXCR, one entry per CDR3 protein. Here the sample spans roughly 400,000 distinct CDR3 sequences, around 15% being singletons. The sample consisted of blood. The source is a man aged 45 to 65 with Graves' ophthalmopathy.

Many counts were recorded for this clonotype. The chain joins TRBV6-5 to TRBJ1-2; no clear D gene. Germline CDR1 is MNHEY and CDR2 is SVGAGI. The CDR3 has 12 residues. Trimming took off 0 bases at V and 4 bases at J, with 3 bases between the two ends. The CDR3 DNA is TGTGCCAGCAGTTACTCCGGCTATGGCTACACCTTC. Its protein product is CASSYSGYGYTF.

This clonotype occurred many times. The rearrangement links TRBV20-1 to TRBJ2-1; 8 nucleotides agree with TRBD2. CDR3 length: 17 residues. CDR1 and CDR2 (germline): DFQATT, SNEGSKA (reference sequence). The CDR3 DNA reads TGCAGCCTAACAATTGACGGGCTTAGCGGGACGGTTGGTGAGCAGTTCTTC. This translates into CSLTIDGLSGTVGEQFF.

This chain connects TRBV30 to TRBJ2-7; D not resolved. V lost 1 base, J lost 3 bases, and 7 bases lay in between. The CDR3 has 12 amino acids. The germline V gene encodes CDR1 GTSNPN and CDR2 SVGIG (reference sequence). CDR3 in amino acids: CAWSGQDYEQYF. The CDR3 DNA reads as TGTGCCTGGAGTGGCCAGGACTACGAGCAGTACTTC.

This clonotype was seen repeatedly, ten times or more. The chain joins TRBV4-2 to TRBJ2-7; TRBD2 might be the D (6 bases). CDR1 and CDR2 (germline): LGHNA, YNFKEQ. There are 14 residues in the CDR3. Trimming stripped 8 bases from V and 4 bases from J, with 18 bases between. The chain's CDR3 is CASGEGTAGYEQYF. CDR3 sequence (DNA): TGTGCCAGCGGCGAGGGGACTGCTGGGTACGAGCAGTACTTC.

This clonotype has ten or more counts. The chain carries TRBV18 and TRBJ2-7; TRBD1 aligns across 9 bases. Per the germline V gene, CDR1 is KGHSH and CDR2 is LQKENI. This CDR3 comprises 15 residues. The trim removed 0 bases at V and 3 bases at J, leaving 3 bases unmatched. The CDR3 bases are TGTGCCAGCTCACCACCCGGGACAGGGATCTACGAGCAGTACTTC. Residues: CASSPPGTGIYEQYF.

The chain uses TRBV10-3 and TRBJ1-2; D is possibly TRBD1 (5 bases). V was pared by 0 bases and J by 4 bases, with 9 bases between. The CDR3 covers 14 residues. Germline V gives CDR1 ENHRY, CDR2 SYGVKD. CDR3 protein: CAISESQDGYGYTF. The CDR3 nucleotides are TGTGCCATCAGTGAGTCACAGGATGGCTATGGCTACACCTTC.

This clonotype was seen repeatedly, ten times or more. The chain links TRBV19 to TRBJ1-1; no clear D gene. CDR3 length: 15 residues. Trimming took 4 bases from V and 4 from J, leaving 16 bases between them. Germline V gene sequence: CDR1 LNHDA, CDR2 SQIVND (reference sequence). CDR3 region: CASSSPKQKRTEAFF. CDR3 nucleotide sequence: TGTGCCAGTAGTAGCCCGAAACAGAAACGCACTGAAGCTTTCTTT.

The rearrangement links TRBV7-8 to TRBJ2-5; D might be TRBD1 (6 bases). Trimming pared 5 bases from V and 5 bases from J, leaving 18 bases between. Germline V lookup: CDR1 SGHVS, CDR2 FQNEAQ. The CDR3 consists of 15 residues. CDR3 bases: TGTGCCAGCAGCCAGCGGACAGTGGGCCAGGAGACCCAGTACTTC. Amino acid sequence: CASSQRTVGQETQYF.

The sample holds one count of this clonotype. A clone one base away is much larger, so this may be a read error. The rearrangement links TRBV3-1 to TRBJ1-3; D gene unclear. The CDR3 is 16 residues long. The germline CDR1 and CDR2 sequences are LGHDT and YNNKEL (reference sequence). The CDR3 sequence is CASSQVSRLFGNTIHF. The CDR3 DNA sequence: TGTGCCAGCAGCCAAGTTTCCAGGCTCTTTGGAAACACCATACATTTT. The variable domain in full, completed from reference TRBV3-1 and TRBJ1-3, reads DTAVSQTPKYLVTQMGNDKSIKCEQNLGHDTMYWYKQDSKKFLKIMFSYNNKELIINETVPNRFSPKSPDKAHLNLHINSLELGDSAVYFCASSQVSRLFGNTIHFGEGSWLTVV.

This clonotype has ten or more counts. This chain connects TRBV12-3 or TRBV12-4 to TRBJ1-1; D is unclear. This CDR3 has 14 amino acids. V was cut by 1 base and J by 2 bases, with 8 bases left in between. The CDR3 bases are TGTGCCAGCAGTTTAGTGGCAGAAAACACTGAAGCTTTCTTT. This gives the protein CASSLVAENTEAFF.

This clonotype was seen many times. CDR3 in DNA: TGTGCCAGCAGCCCCTCACTCAATCAGCCCCAGCATTTT. It codes for CASSPSLNQPQHF. This chain links TRBV12-3 or TRBV12-4 with TRBJ1-5, with D unresolved. The CDR3 length is 13 residues. V lost 6 bases, J lost 3 bases, and 9 bases lay in between.

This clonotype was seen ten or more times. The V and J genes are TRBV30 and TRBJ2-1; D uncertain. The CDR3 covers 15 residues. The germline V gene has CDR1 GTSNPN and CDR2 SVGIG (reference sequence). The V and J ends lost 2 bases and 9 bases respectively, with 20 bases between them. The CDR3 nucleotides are TGTGCCTGGAGTACCCTCTTAAAAGTTCTCGGTGAGCAGTTCTTC. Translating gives CAWSTLLKVLGEQFF.

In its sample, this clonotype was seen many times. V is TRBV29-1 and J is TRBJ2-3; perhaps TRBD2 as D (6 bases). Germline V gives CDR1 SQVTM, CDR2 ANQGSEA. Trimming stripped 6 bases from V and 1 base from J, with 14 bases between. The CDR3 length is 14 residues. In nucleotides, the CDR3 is TGCAGCGTCAATATAGCGGCGGGCACAGATACGCAGTATTTT. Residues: CSVNIAAGTDTQYF.

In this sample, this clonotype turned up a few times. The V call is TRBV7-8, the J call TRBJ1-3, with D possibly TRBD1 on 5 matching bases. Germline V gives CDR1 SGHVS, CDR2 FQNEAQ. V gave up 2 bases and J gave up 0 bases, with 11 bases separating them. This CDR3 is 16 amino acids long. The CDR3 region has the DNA TGTGCCAGCAGCTTAAAAGGGGATAACTCTGGAAACACCATATATTTT. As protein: CASSLKGDNSGNTIYF.

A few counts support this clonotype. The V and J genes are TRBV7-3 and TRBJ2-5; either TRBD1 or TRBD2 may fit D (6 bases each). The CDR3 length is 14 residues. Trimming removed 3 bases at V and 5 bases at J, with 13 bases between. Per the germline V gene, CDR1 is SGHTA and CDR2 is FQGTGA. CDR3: CASSLGGQRETQYF. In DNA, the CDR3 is TGTGCCAGCAGCTTGGGGGGACAAAGGGAGACCCAGTACTTC.

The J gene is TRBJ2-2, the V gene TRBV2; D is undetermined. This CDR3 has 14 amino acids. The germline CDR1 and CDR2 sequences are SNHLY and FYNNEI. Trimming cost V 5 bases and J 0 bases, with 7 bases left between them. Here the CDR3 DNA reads TGTGCCAGCAGTTCCGTTTCGAACACCGGGGAGCTGTTTTTT. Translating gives CASSSVSNTGELFF.